The rows below give T cell receptor beta chains drawn from one sample of a study of radiation and T cells in renal cell carcinoma. Assay: immunoSEQ multiplex PCR; the TCRdb copy retains only in-frame clones and omits some. The sample records 95,000 to 150,000 clones, over 75% being singletons. The sequenced sample was blood, obtained from a patient whose treatment included radiotherapy and nephrectomy. Every receptor here comes from a man aged 50-59 years with renal cell carcinoma. The CDR3 runs from the conserved cysteine through the conserved F or W. The order of the fields is V gene, clone size, J gene, D gene, CDR3 protein, CDR3 DNA. A D gene is named only where the DNA matches it firmly. A row's size may be missing; if present it is once, few, many or a size class.

V: TRBV18
size: NA
J: TRBJ2-7
D: TRBD1
CDR3: CASSPGQGLYEQYF
DNA: TGTGCCAGCTCACCTGGACAGGGGCTTTACGAGCAGTACTTC

V: TRBV7-6
size: NA
J: TRBJ2-1
D: NA
CDR3: CASSLRTDNEQFF
DNA: TGTGCCAGCAGCCTCAGGACTGATAATGAGCAGTTCTTC

V: TRBV2
size: NA
J: TRBJ2-1
D: TRBD1
CDR3: CASVPGQSFGEQFF
DNA: TGTGCCAGCGTTCCGGGACAGAGTTTTGGTGAGCAGTTCTTC

V: TRBV6-1
size: once
J: TRBJ2-7
D: NA
CDR3: CASSGGQGPSYEQYF
DNA: TGTGCCAGCAGCGGGGGGCAGGGACCCTCCTACGAGCAGTACTTC

V: TRBV2
size: few
J: TRBJ2-7
D: NA
CDR3: CASSVASGQYF
DNA: TGTGCCAGCAGTGTGGCCTCGGGGCAGTACTTC

V: TRBV25-1
size: once
J: TRBJ1-1
D: NA
CDR3: CASSDSGGLTEAFF
DNA: TGTGCCAGCAGTGACTCGGGGGGACTCACTGAAGCTTTCTTT

V: TRBV7-2
size: few
J: TRBJ2-1
D: TRBD2
CDR3: CASSFYSGGRDNEQFF
DNA: TGTGCCAGCAGCTTCTATAGCGGGGGGCGTGACAATGAGCAGTTCTTC

V: TRBV30
size: few
J: TRBJ1-2
D: NA
CDR3: CAWSVLYTSNGYTF
DNA: TGTGCCTGGAGTGTCCTATATACTTCCAATGGCTACACCTTC

V: TRBV6-5
size: NA
J: TRBJ1-6
D: NA
CDR3: CASSYRDYNSPLHF
DNA: TGTGCCAGCAGTTACAGAGACTATAATTCACCCCTCCACTTT

V: TRBV6-5
size: NA
J: TRBJ1-2
D: NA
CDR3: CASSYLAGTFYGYTF
DNA: TGTGCCAGCAGTTACTTGGCGGGCACATTCTATGGCTACACCTTC

V: TRBV19
size: NA
J: TRBJ2-5
D: NA
CDR3: CASSTDYQETQYF
DNA: TGTGCCAGTAGTACGGACTACCAAGAGACCCAGTACTTC

V: TRBV6-1
size: NA
J: TRBJ2-7
D: NA
CDR3: CASSDGYEQYF
DNA: TGTGCCAGCAGTGATGGGTACGAGCAGTACTTC

V: TRBV11-2
size: NA
J: TRBJ2-2
D: NA
CDR3: CASSLVPQGTGELFF
DNA: TGTGCCAGCAGCTTAGTCCCGCAGGGCACCGGGGAGCTGTTTTTT

V: TRBV29-1
size: NA
J: TRBJ2-7
D: NA
CDR3: CSVVRQTHEQYF
DNA: TGCAGCGTGGTCAGGCAAACACACGAGCAGTACTTC

V: TRBV7-9
size: NA
J: TRBJ1-2
D: NA
CDR3: CASSLATGSNYGYTF
DNA: TGTGCCAGCAGCTTAGCGACAGGCAGCAACTATGGCTACACCTTC

V: TRBV27
size: few
J: TRBJ1-2
D: NA
CDR3: CASSLSEGGGYGYTF
DNA: TGTGCCAGCAGTTTATCGGAGGGAGGAGGCTATGGCTACACCTTC

V: TRBV5-5
size: few
J: TRBJ1-5
D: TRBD1
CDR3: CASSLEGQGSQPQHF
DNA: TGTGCCAGCAGCTTGGAGGGACAGGGTAGTCAGCCCCAGCATTTT

V: TRBV10-3
size: NA
J: TRBJ1-2
D: NA
CDR3: CAISEYRAPERYTF
DNA: TGTGCCATCAGTGAGTACCGGGCCCCGGAGCGGTACACCTTC

V: TRBV18
size: NA
J: TRBJ2-3
D: NA
CDR3: CASSPPSLRTDTQYF
DNA: TGTGCCAGCTCACCACCTTCCTTAAGGACAGATACGCAGTATTTT

V: TRBV7-6
size: NA
J: TRBJ2-7
D: TRBD1
CDR3: CASRSGQSYEQYF
DNA: TGTGCCAGCAGATCGGGACAGTCATACGAGCAGTACTTC

V: TRBV7-9
size: NA
J: TRBJ2-1
D: TRBD2
CDR3: CASSPPVAGGPGEQFF
DNA: TGTGCCAGCAGCCCCCCAGTCGCGGGAGGGCCTGGAGAGCAGTTCTTC

V: TRBV5-4
size: NA
J: TRBJ2-7
D: NA
CDR3: CASSLDQGSSSYEQYF
DNA: TGTGCCAGCAGCTTGGATCAGGGTTCAAGCTCCTACGAGCAGTACTTC

V: TRBV6-5
size: NA
J: TRBJ1-1
D: TRBD1
CDR3: CASKFRTGNTEAFF
DNA: TGTGCCAGCAAATTTCGGACAGGGAACACTGAAGCTTTCTTT

V: TRBV7-2
size: NA
J: TRBJ1-2
D: TRBD1
CDR3: CASSLNPQGNYGYTF
DNA: TGTGCCAGCAGCCTTAATCCACAGGGGAACTATGGCTACACCTTC

V: TRBV10-3
size: NA
J: TRBJ1-1
D: NA
CDR3: CAISVSSSNTEAFF
DNA: TGTGCCATCAGTGTTTCGTCCAGTAACACTGAAGCTTTCTTT

V: TRBV9
size: NA
J: TRBJ1-1
D: TRBD1
CDR3: CASSVDGSGGMNTEAFF
DNA: TGTGCCAGCAGCGTAGACGGGTCAGGGGGCATGAACACTGAAGCTTTCTTT

V: TRBV10-3
size: NA
J: TRBJ2-5
D: NA
CDR3: CAISPRGGETQYF
DNA: TGTGCCATCAGTCCGAGGGGGGGGGAGACCCAGTACTTC

V: TRBV11-2
size: NA
J: TRBJ2-3
D: NA
CDR3: CASSQQAAHPDTQYF
DNA: TGTGCCAGCAGCCAACAGGCCGCCCACCCAGATACGCAGTATTTT

V: TRBV5-4
size: few
J: TRBJ1-2
D: TRBD1
CDR3: CASSSPGQGARGYTF
DNA: TGTGCCAGCAGCTCACCGGGACAGGGGGCGCGGGGCTACACCTTC

V: TRBV19
size: NA
J: TRBJ1-3
D: NA
CDR3: CASSHPNSGNTIYF
DNA: TGTGCCAGTAGTCACCCCAACTCTGGAAACACCATATATTTT

V: TRBV19
size: NA
J: TRBJ2-1
D: NA
CDR3: CASSPRVDRPRFF
DNA: TGTGCCAGTAGTCCCCGCGTAGACCGCCCAAGGTTCTTC

V: TRBV5-1
size: NA
J: TRBJ2-3
D: NA
CDR3: CASSTGTSRDTQYF
DNA: TGCGCCAGCAGCACCGGGACCTCTAGGGATACGCAGTATTTT

V: TRBV19
size: NA
J: TRBJ2-1
D: NA
CDR3: CASRVRPARNEQFF
DNA: TGTGCCAGTAGGGTTCGTCCGGCTCGCAATGAGCAGTTCTTC

V: TRBV9
size: NA
J: TRBJ1-4
D: NA
CDR3: CASRAQLDSEKLFF
DNA: TGTGCCAGCAGGGCCCAGTTGGATTCTGAAAAACTGTTTTTT

V: TRBV5-4
size: NA
J: TRBJ2-7
D: TRBD2
CDR3: CASRPWGSGGYEQYF
DNA: TGTGCCAGCAGACCCTGGGGTAGCGGGGGATACGAGCAGTACTTC

V: TRBV25-1
size: NA
J: TRBJ2-7
D: NA
CDR3: CASSEYGGHYEQYF
DNA: TGTGCCAGCAGTGAATACGGGGGTCACTACGAGCAGTACTTC

V: TRBV25-1
size: NA
J: TRBJ1-1
D: NA
CDR3: CASSEDRSVANTEAFF
DNA: TGTGCCAGCAGTGAGGATCGCAGCGTAGCGAACACTGAAGCTTTCTTT

V: TRBV7-8
size: NA
J: TRBJ2-7
D: NA
CDR3: CASSHIRQGNYEQYF
DNA: TGTGCCAGCAGCCACATTAGGCAGGGGAACTACGAGCAGTACTTC

V: TRBV28
size: NA
J: TRBJ1-2
D: NA
CDR3: CASSLGHRPLLIYTF
DNA: TGTGCCAGCAGTCTCGGGCACAGGCCCCTCCTAATCTACACCTTC

V: TRBV30
size: few
J: TRBJ1-1
D: TRBD1
CDR3: CAWSRGLSDTEAFF
DNA: TGTGCCTGGAGTAGGGGGCTCTCTGACACTGAAGCTTTCTTT